Shown below are 32 T cell receptor beta chains from a single sample sequenced in a study of T cells in Graves' hyperthyroidism and ophthalmopathy. From RNA transcripts, TCR beta CDR3 regions were amplified. Primed by the HTBI set, a first-round RT-PCR was run on the TCR CDR3. TCRdb ran MiXCR on the multiplex PCR reads and lists one entry per CDR3 protein. In the table there are 600,000 to 650,000 distinct CDR3 sequences, about 16% of which are singletons. What was sequenced was blood. The receptors derive from a woman aged 25-40 years with Graves' hyperthyroidism.

This clonotype has a single count. A much larger clone sits a single nucleotide away, making a read error possible. The chain couples TRBV28 to TRBJ2-1, with a weak D call TRBD2 (6 bases). CDR1 is MDHEN and CDR2 is SYDVKM in the germline V gene. The CDR3 spans 15 residues. The CDR3 sequence is CASSLRRTNHNEQLF. In nucleotides, the CDR3 is TGTGCCAGCAGTTTACGTAGGACTAACCACAATGAGCAGCTCTTC. The whole variable domain, remainder taken from reference TRBV28 and TRBJ2-1, is DVKVTQSSRYLVKRTGEKVFLECVQDMDHENMFWYRQDPGLGLRLIYFSYDVKMKEKGDIPEGYSVSREKKERFSLILESASTNQTSMYLCASSLRRTNHNEQLFGPGTRLTVL.

This clonotype was found a few times. J is TRBJ1-6 and V is TRBV28; tentatively, D is TRBD1 (5 bases). The germline V gene encodes CDR1 MDHEN and CDR2 SYDVKM. The CDR3 covers 12 residues. V lost 6 bases to trimming and J lost 11 bases, with 11 bases between them. CDR3 DNA sequence: TGTGCCAGCAGGGGGCGGTCGACACCCCTCCACTTT. This sequence encodes CASRGRSTPLHF. The whole variable domain, filled in from reference TRBV28 and TRBJ1-6, reads DVKVTQSSRYLVKRTGEKVFLECVQDMDHENMFWYRQDPGLGLRLIYFSYDVKMKEKGDIPEGYSVSREKKERFSLILESASTNQTSMYLCASRGRSTPLHFGNGTRLTVT.

This clonotype was seen a few times. This may arise from a read error, as a much more abundant clone is one base away. The genes are TRBV12-3 or TRBV12-4 and TRBJ2-1, with D maybe TRBD2 (5 bases). Deletions cut 5 bases from V and 3 bases from J, with 20 bases between. The CDR3 is 17 residues long. The CDR3 DNA sequence: TGTGCCAGCAGTAAGCGAGTGGGGAGCGCCCGCTACAATGAGCAGTTCTTC. This sequence encodes CASSKRVGSARYNEQFF.

In this sample, this clonotype turned up a few times. The chain is built from TRBV7-8 and TRBJ2-5; 8 bases are a match to TRBD2. The length of the CDR3 is 16 residues. Germline values: CDR1 SGHVS, CDR2 FQNEAQ. The junction had 13 bases not matched to a gene; V was cut back by 5 bases and J by 5 bases. The CDR3 loop is CASSPKTGRAGETQYF. CDR3 nucleotides: TGTGCCAGCAGCCCAAAGACCGGGAGGGCCGGGGAGACCCAGTACTTC.

V gene TRBV5-6 combines with J gene TRBJ1-3; a weak D match, TRBD1 (6 bases). The CDR3 totals 14 residues. The ends were cut back, 5 bases at V and 3 bases at J, with 12 bases in the middle. Germline lookup yields CDR1 SGHDT and CDR2 YYEEEE. For the CDR3, the DNA is TGTGCCAGCAGACCCAGGGGACGTGGAAACACCATATATTTT. This codes for CASRPRGRGNTIYF.

This clonotype was seen many times. In DNA form, the CDR3 reads TGTGCCAGCGGGACGGGAGGGGGAACCTACGAGCAGTACTTC. This encodes CASGTGGGTYEQYF. This chain connects TRBV28 to TRBJ2-7; 8 positions match TRBD2. Germline V gene sequence: CDR1 MDHEN, CDR2 SYDVKM. The CDR3 extends over 14 amino acids. V was pared by 8 bases and J by 2 bases, with 8 bases of the junction left unmatched. Complete variable domain (other parts from reference TRBV28 and TRBJ2-7): DVKVTQSSRYLVKRTGEKVFLECVQDMDHENMFWYRQDPGLGLRLIYFSYDVKMKEKGDIPEGYSVSREKKERFSLILESASTNQTSMYLCASGTGGGTYEQYFGPGTRLTVT.

Details on this clonotype: The CDR3 does not close with the conserved phenylalanine or tryptophan, likely indicating a read error. The CDR3 bases are TGTGCCAGCAGTGAATATAAGGCAACTAATGAAAAACTGTTTCTT. This sequence encodes CASSEYKATNEKLFL. The chain joins TRBV6-1 to TRBJ1-4; no clear D gene. The CDR3 has 15 residues. Trimming took off 2 bases at V and 0 bases at J, with 7 bases between the two ends. Germline loops: CDR1 MNHNS, CDR2 SASEGT.

Turning to this clonotype: Mismatch with germline at one junction end may stem from a read error. The chain has TRBV7-9 and TRBJ2-7; 7 bases are shared with TRBD1. Germline loops: CDR1 SEHNR, CDR2 FQNEAQ (reference sequence). This CDR3 spans 15 amino acids. The CDR3 DNA reads TGTACCAGCGGTGAACTTCAGGGGGACTCCTACGAGCAGTACTTC. It codes for CTSGELQGDSYEQYF.

V is TRBV19 and J is TRBJ1-1, with D perhaps TRBD1 (5 bases). The CDR3 is made up of 13 amino acids. Germline loops: CDR1 LNHDA, CDR2 SQIVND (reference sequence). Between the trimmed V and J ends, which lost 8 bases and 1 base, there was a span of 11 bases. CDR3 amino acids: CASLKRGNTEAFF. For the CDR3, the DNA is TGTGCCAGTCTCAAGAGGGGGAACACTGAAGCTTTCTTT.

V gene TRBV20-1 combines with J gene TRBJ2-7, with 7 bases aligning to TRBD1. Losses at the gene ends were 1 base for V and 2 bases for J; bases not matched to a gene: 8. The CDR3 extends over 15 amino acids. In germline, CDR1 is DFQATT, CDR2 SNEGSKA (reference sequence). Here the CDR3 DNA reads TGCAGTGCTAGAGGCACAGGGGATAACCCCTACGAGCAGTACTTC. It specifies CSARGTGDNPYEQYF.

Comment on this clonotype: Since a much larger clone is just one base distant, this may be a read error. The V call is TRBV20-1, the J call TRBJ1-6, with TRBD1 as a possible D gene (5 bases). V lost 7 bases and J 10 bases, leaving 20 bases between the germline ends. The CDR3 is 14 amino acids. Germline V lookup: CDR1 DFQATT, CDR2 SNEGSKA (reference sequence). For the CDR3, the DNA is TGCAGTGTTAGTATGGGGCAGGCTGGCTCACCCCTCCACTTT. It yields the protein CSVSMGQAGSPLHF.

The chain couples TRBV4-3 to TRBJ1-2; D ambiguous. The V end was cut by 4 bases, the J end by 6 bases, with 21 bases between. Germline-derived CDR1 and CDR2 are LGHNA and YSLEER. The CDR3 loop spans 16 amino acids. The CDR3 is CASSRLPTRAEDGYTF. As DNA, the CDR3 is TGCGCCAGCAGCCGACTACCCACGAGGGCAGAAGATGGCTACACCTTC.

The genes are TRBV12-5 and TRBJ1-1, with D possibly matching TRBD1 (5 bases). Trimming removed 2 bases from V and 10 bases from J, with 11 bases in between. Germline V gives CDR1 LGHNT, CDR2 FRNRAP. There are 12 residues in the CDR3. Written as DNA, the CDR3 is TGTGCTAGTGGTTTGCCTCAGGGACGAGCTTTCTTT. Protein: CASGLPQGRAFF.

This clonotype has a count of ten or more. The chain is built from TRBV2 and TRBJ2-3, with D possibly TRBD1 on 6 matching bases. The germline V and J ends were trimmed by 4 bases and 1 base, with 9 bases remaining between them. Germline-derived CDR1 and CDR2 are SNHLY and FYNNEI. This CDR3 region has 14 residues. CDR3 protein: CASSVQGRTDTQYF. In nucleotides, the CDR3 is TGTGCCAGCAGTGTGCAGGGGCGCACAGATACGCAGTATTTT.

This clonotype was observed a handful of times. The gene calls are TRBV7-2 and TRBJ2-6; D possibly corresponds to TRBD1 (6 bases). Germline CDR1 is SGHTA and CDR2 is FQGNSA. The CDR3 covers 17 residues. V lost 0 bases and J 0 bases, leaving 9 bases between the germline ends. The CDR3 region has the DNA TGTGCCAGCAGCTTAGCGGGACATCGCTCTGGGGCCAACGTCCTGACTTTC. This encodes CASSLAGHRSGANVLTF.

This clonotype was picked up many times. The J gene is TRBJ2-1, the V gene TRBV6-1; D may be TRBD1 (6 bases). Looked up from germline, CDR1 is MNHNS and CDR2 is SASEGT. The CDR3 sequence is 15 residues long. Trimming cost V 4 bases and J 2 bases, with 12 bases left between them. This chain's CDR3 is CASSAGVFPYNEQFF. CDR3 coding DNA: TGTGCCAGCAGTGCAGGGGTGTTTCCCTACAATGAGCAGTTCTTC.

This clonotype was observed at least ten times. The J gene is TRBJ2-5, the V gene TRBV7-3; 9 positions match TRBD2. The CDR3 consists of 15 residues. CDR1 and CDR2 (germline): SGHTA, FQGTGA. Trimming at V came to 5 bases and at J to 2 bases, leaving 6 bases not matched to a gene. CDR3 residues: CASSTGLARQETQYF. The CDR3 DNA reads TGTGCCAGCAGCACCGGACTAGCGAGGCAAGAGACCCAGTACTTC. The variable domain in full, with the rest retrieved from reference TRBV7-3 and TRBJ2-5, is GAGVSQTPSNKVTEKGKYVELRCDPISGHTALYWYRQSLGQGPEFLIYFQGTGAADDSGLPNDRFFAVRPEGSVSTLKIQRTERGDSAVYLCASSTGLARQETQYFGPGTRLLVL.

This clonotype has a count of ten or more. The V and J genes are TRBV6-1 and TRBJ2-5; D may correspond to TRBD1 or TRBD2 (6 bases each). CDR1 and CDR2 from the germline V gene are MNHNS and SASEGT. V was cut by 7 bases and J by 5 bases, with 23 bases left in between. The CDR3 covers 16 residues. The CDR3 sequence is CASTDKGSGAGETQYF. CDR3 sequence (DNA): TGTGCCAGCACCGACAAGGGGTCGGGGGCCGGGGAGACCCAGTACTTC.

This clonotype was found many times. The chain recombines TRBV11-2 with TRBJ2-3, with 8 bases identical to TRBD2. V was clipped by 5 bases and J by 3 bases; unmatched bases: 10. Looked up from germline, CDR1 is SGHAT and CDR2 is FQNNGV. The CDR3 sequence is 16 residues long. The chain's CDR3 is CASSLLAGGWTDTQYF. CDR3 bases: TGTGCCAGCAGCCTACTCGCGGGAGGATGGACAGATACGCAGTATTTT.

This clonotype has a single count. A much larger clone is a single base away; this may be a read error. This sequence joins TRBV7-8 and TRBJ1-1; TRBD2 might be the D (5 bases). The J call is in doubt because the DNA end fits TRBJ2-2 better. Per the germline V gene, CDR1 is SGHVS and CDR2 is FQNEAQ. CDR3 length equals 13 residues. CDR3 in amino acids: CASSATTPGKLFF. CDR3 DNA sequence: TGTGCCAGCAGCGCTACCACTCCCGGGAAGCTGTTTTTT.

The chain combines TRBV6-6 with TRBJ2-2; D is possibly TRBD1 (6 bases). Per germline, CDR1 MNHNY and CDR2 SVGAGI (reference sequence). The CDR3 runs to 17 residues. V was cut by 2 bases and J by 5 bases, with 18 bases left in between. In nucleotides, the CDR3 is TGTGCCAGCAGTTACCCCCGGGCAGGGGAGATGACCGGGGAGCTGTTTTTT. The encoded protein is CASSYPRAGEMTGELFF.

This clonotype was seen many times. This sequence joins TRBV6-1 and TRBJ2-2; possible D gene TRBD1, 5 bases. CDR3 length equals 16 residues. CDR1 and CDR2 (germline): MNHNS, SASEGT. V dropped 4 bases and J dropped 0 bases, with 12 bases sitting between them. Here the CDR3 DNA reads TGTGCCAGCAGTGGATCCGACAGAACGAACACCGGGGAGCTGTTTTTT. Encoded protein: CASSGSDRTNTGELFF.

This clonotype was observed many times. This rearrangement joins TRBV2 to TRBJ1-2, with 9 bases aligning to TRBD1. V gave up 6 bases and J gave up 4 bases; unmatched junction bases: 9. Looked up from germline, CDR1 is SNHLY and CDR2 is FYNNEI. This CDR3 comprises 15 residues. The CDR3 loop reads CASSEQGALGYGYTF. DNA for the CDR3: TGTGCCAGCAGCGAACAGGGGGCGCTGGGCTATGGCTACACCTTC.

Details on this clonotype: A single base separates this from a much larger clone, so it may be a read error. This chain uses TRBV7-2 with TRBJ2-7; TRBD2 agrees at 9 bases. Germline V gene sequence: CDR1 SGHTA, CDR2 FQGNSA. V gave up 5 bases and J gave up 3 bases; unmatched junction bases: 20. The CDR3 loop spans 19 amino acids. In DNA form, the CDR3 reads TGTGCCAGCAGCGGAACGACTAGCGGAGGTCCCTGGGGCTTCTACGAGCAGTACTTC. Its protein product is CASSGTTSGGPWGFYEQYF. The full variable domain, with the rest looked up from reference TRBV7-2 and TRBJ2-7, is GAGVSQSPSNKVTEKGKDVELRCDPISGHTALYWYRQSLGQGLEFLIYFQGNSAPDKSGLPSDRFSAERTGGSVSTLTIQRTQQEDSAVYLCASSGTTSGGPWGFYEQYFGPGTRLTVT.

This clonotype has ten or more counts. The V and J genes are TRBV29-1 and TRBJ1-1; maybe TRBD1 (5 bases). Between the trimmed V and J ends, which lost 4 bases and 1 base, there was a span of 7 bases. Germline CDR1 SQVTM, CDR2 ANQGSEA. The CDR3 totals 12 residues. CDR3 residues: CSVGDPNTEAFF. As DNA, the CDR3 is TGCAGCGTTGGGGACCCGAACACTGAAGCTTTCTTT. The variable domain in full, completed from reference TRBV29-1 and TRBJ1-1, reads SAVISQKPSRDICQRGTSLTIQCQVDSQVTMMFWYRQQPGQSLTLIATANQGSEATYESGFVIDKFPISRPNLTFSTLTVSNMSPEDSSIYLCSVGDPNTEAFFGQGTRLTVV.

There are a few counts of this clonotype. This chain connects TRBV20-1 to TRBJ2-5; a possible D gene is TRBD2 (6 bases). With 2 bases removed from V and 5 bases from J, the gap between germline ends came to 12 bases. The CDR3 is 13 residues long. Germline V gene sequence: CDR1 DFQATT, CDR2 SNEGSKA (reference sequence). The CDR3 nucleotides read TGCAGTGCTAGACTAGCGATTAGGGAGACCCAGTACTTC. The encoded protein is CSARLAIRETQYF.

The rearrangement joins TRBV19 to TRBJ2-7, with D uncertain. This CDR3 region has 14 residues. V lost 5 bases to trimming and J lost 9 bases, with 20 bases between them. Germline V gene lookup returns CDR1 LNHDA and CDR2 SQIVND (reference sequence). The CDR3 sequence is CASSFGPELRGQYF. The CDR3 nucleotides are TGTGCCAGTAGTTTCGGACCGGAGTTACGAGGGCAGTACTTC.

V is TRBV28 and J is TRBJ2-5, with 9 bases identical to TRBD1. This CDR3 spans 14 amino acids. The J segment lost 6 bases and the V segment lost 4 bases, leaving 6 bases of the junction unmatched. CDR1 is MDHEN and CDR2 is SYDVKM in the germline V gene. The CDR3 nucleotides read TGTGCCAGCAGTTCCCAACAGGGGGCGCAGACCCAGTACTTC. It encodes CASSSQQGAQTQYF.

The V call is TRBV18, the J call TRBJ2-7, with TRBD2 matching 8 bases. Germline lookup yields CDR1 KGHSH and CDR2 LQKENI. Losses at the gene ends were 5 bases for V and 7 bases for J; bases not matched to a gene: 16. This CDR3 region has 16 residues. CDR3 DNA: TGTGCCAGCTCAAAAAGGGCCCAAGCGGGAGTAGATGAGCAGTACTTC. Translation gives CASSKRAQAGVDEQYF.

This clonotype was seen a handful of times. This chain links TRBV13 with TRBJ1-1; TRBD1 is a possible D gene (5 bases). Trimming left V 11 bases short and J 4 bases short, with 14 bases between. This CDR3 is 12 amino acids long. Germline V gene lookup returns CDR1 PRHDT and CDR2 FYEKMQ (reference sequence). CDR3 nucleotides: TGTGCCTCCTCAAAAGGGGCCACTGAAGCTTTCTTT. Its protein is CASSKGATEAFF.

A few counts support this clonotype. The chain joins TRBV7-9 to TRBJ1-1; no firm D call. Trimming cost V 2 bases and J 1 base, with 11 bases left between them. Germline V CDR1 and CDR2: SEHNR, FQNEAQ (reference sequence). This CDR3 has 15 residues. Written as DNA, the CDR3 is TGTGCCAGCAGCTTAATCGGACTACAGAACACTGAAGCTTTCTTT. Protein: CASSLIGLQNTEAFF.

This clonotype was picked up many times. The J gene is TRBJ2-7, the V gene TRBV6-1, with D unresolved. The CDR3 totals 14 residues. V was clipped by 0 bases and J by 0 bases, with 6 bases between them. Germline V gives CDR1 MNHNS, CDR2 SASEGT. The CDR3 coding sequence is TGTGCCAGCAGTGAAGCTCGCCCCTCCTACGAGCAGTACTTC. Amino acids: CASSEARPSYEQYF.